This T cell receptor (beta chain) is drawn from a study of breast tumors, draining lymph nodes, adjacent tissues (dated by TCRdb to about 2016). At the level of the whole study: TCR beta repertoires were compared across tumor, adjacent nontumor tissue and axillary lymph nodes obtained from breast cancer patients. The study was designed to assess the relationships and possible T-cell exchange between tumor, surrounding tissue and draining lymph node repertoires in human breast cancer.

Sequenced using an Illumina HiSeq 2000. TCR beta chain libraries were generated by multiplex PCR amplification. The amplified TCR beta chain products were analyzed by high-throughput sequencing. TCRdb's own reprocessing of the public reads used fastp at Q25 and MiXCR and kept productive beta chains. Each entry is one CDR3 protein sequence, shown with its most common DNA and genes. In this sample the table shows approximately 89,000 distinct CDR3 sequences, approximately 28% of which occur a single time. Over 6.5% of the sample belongs to the ten largest clones. A distance of 11 bases separates the germline ends of V and J, which lose 5 bases and 0 bases respectively. The CDR3 is 14 amino acids in total, end residues counted. The sequence is cut down to CDR3 DNA, 42 bases in frame from base 1. CDR1 and CDR2 (SGHTA, FQGNSA) derive from the germline V gene. Lymph node samples came from the axillary draining lymph nodes of breast cancer patients.

Broader findings and caveats from the paper: Tumor T-cell repertoires showed less diversity than lymph node repertoires and more diversity than nontumor tissue repertoires, and tumor T-cell repertoires showed preferential V and J gene usage. A scenario in which most tumor T cells derive from the lymph node and then expand within tumor tissue was judged to be consistent with the data. The study presented the conclusion that tumor T cells originate in lymph nodes as consistent with a hypothesis, not as something directly demonstrated. In luminal-like breast cancer, tumor and nontumor tissue repertoires resembled each other significantly more than in basal-like breast cancer.

Comments on this clonotype: The antigen it binds to is not known. Without the conserved terminal phenylalanine or tryptophan, this CDR3 likely stems from a read error.

The chain is made from TRBV7-2 and TRBJ2-7; TRBD2 is a weak D gene call, 5 bases matching. The sequenced sample was axillary lymph node tissue. The receptor was isolated from a female donor with breast cancer. Some clones in this sample may be carry-over from other donors' samples. The DNA sequence is given as TGTGCCAGCAGCCTCCGAGGGCTCTCCTACGAGCAGTACCTC. Translated, it reads CASSLRGLSYEQYL.